The entry below gives a single T cell receptor (beta chain) sequence along with its context. The data were taken from a study of OX40 agonist ivuxolimab in advanced cancers. The overall study: The dose-escalation cohort was roughly 84% male, with a mean age of around 60 years, ranging roughly 20 to 90.

The CDR3 has 18 residues. The germline CDR1 and CDR2 sequences are SGHTA and FQGNSA. Trimming took 4 bases from V and 6 from J; bases not matched to a gene: 16. The table came from immunoSEQ multiplex PCR; TCRdb's copy has only in-frame clones and leaves some out. The repertoire includes approximately 84,000 clones, around 86% of them detected once, and roughly 2% sits in the top ten. The chain combines TRBV7-2 with TRBJ1-4; 8 nucleotides align to TRBD1. The sample consisted of CD4+ or CD8+ T cells sorted from blood, taken in a trial of the OX40 agonist ivuxolimab. The sequence came from an adult with an advanced solid tumor such as melanoma, head and neck, liver or kidney cancer. The CDR3, as DNA: TGTGCCAGCAGCTCATTAGGCGACCTGGGACAGGACTATGAAAAACTGTTTTTT. Translation gives CASSSLGDLGQDYEKLFF. Supplemented by reference TRBV7-2 and TRBJ1-4, the full variable domain reads GAGVSQSPSNKVTEKGKDVELRCDPISGHTALYWYRQSLGQGLEFLIYFQGNSAPDKSGLPSDRFSAERTGGSVSTLTIQRTQQEDSAVYLCASSSLGDLGQDYEKLFFGSGTQLSVL.